These T cell receptor beta chains were read from a single sample in a study of cytomegalovirus exposure and HLA in healthy donors. Profiling relied on immunoSEQ multiplex PCR, and the TCRdb table lists in-frame clones only, not all of them. The table lists approximately 220,000 clones, approximately 80% of them singletons. What was sequenced was PBMCs. The receptors were sampled from a woman aged 25 to 39 in good health and CMV-seropositive. CDR3s include the opening cysteine and the closing phenylalanine or tryptophan.

V	J	CDR3
TRBV13	TRBJ2-7	CASSFRDRGSYEQYF
TRBV4-1	TRBJ2-1	CASSQIAGEEFF
TRBV28	TRBJ2-7	CASSRGGTISYEQYF
TRBV27	TRBJ1-4	CASSVSLTGFEKLFF
TRBV9	TRBJ1-1	CASDRNQGNTEAFF
TRBV11-2	TRBJ1-2	CASSHYEGGLGYTF
TRBV13	TRBJ1-2	CASSSSSRDGYTF
TRBV30	TRBJ1-1	CAWESGTGGTNTEAFF
TRBV28	TRBJ1-5	CASSLWTDNQPQHF
TRBV14	TRBJ1-2	CASRPGTSYGYTF
TRBV27	TRBJ2-1	CASSRNEQFF
TRBV5-1	TRBJ2-7	CASSLALHYEQYF
TRBV30	TRBJ2-7	CAWERTAAYYEQYF
TRBV29-1	TRBJ1-1	CSGSVGALGTEAFF
TRBV11-3	TRBJ2-7	CASSLGPGSDYEQYF
TRBV29-1	TRBJ1-1	CSGSGTGHTEAFF